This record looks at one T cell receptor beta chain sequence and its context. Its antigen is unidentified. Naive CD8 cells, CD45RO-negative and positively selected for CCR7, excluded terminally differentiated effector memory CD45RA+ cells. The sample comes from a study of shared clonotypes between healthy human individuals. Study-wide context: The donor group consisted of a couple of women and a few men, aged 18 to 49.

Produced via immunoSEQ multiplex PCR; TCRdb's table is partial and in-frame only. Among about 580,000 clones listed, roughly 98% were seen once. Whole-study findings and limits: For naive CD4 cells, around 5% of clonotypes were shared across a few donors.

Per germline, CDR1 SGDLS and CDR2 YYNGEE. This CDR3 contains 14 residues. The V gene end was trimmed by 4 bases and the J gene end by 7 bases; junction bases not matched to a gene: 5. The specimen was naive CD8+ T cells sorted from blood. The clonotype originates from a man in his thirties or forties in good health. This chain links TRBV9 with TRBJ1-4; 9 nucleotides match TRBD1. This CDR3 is CASSSGQGFEKLFF. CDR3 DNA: TGTGCCAGCAGCTCGGGACAGGGTTTTGAAAAACTGTTTTTT.